The 20 T cell receptor beta chains below were found in one sample sequenced in a study of CD8 T cells in ankylosing spondylitis. TCRdb used MiXCR to reprocess the 5' RACE reads, holding one entry per CDR3 protein. Here the sample spans approximately 220,000 distinct CDR3 sequences, roughly 24% being singletons. The sample taken for sequencing was blood, either unsorted or a sorted T cell fraction (not recorded which). These receptors came from a male donor with ankylosing spondylitis or in good health (not recorded which).

The chain combines TRBV20-1 with TRBJ2-1, with 9 bases aligning to TRBD1. CDR3 size: 15 residues. The ends lost 1 base at V and 6 bases at J; junction bases unmatched: 7. CDR1 and CDR2 (germline): DFQATT, SNEGSKA (reference sequence). The CDR3 DNA reads TGCAGTGCTAGAGTGGACAGGGGAACTAGCAATGAGCAGTTCTTC. Translation: CSARVDRGTSNEQFF.

There are many counts of this clonotype. The chain uses TRBV6-1 and TRBJ2-1; D ambiguous. The CDR3 spans 15 residues. Germline V lookup: CDR1 MNHNS, CDR2 SASEGT. Trimming removed 6 bases from V and 5 bases from J, with 17 bases in between. The CDR3 spells CASRKTSAPNNEQFF. CDR3 coding DNA: TGTGCCAGCAGGAAAACCAGCGCACCAAACAATGAGCAGTTCTTC.

This clonotype was counted at least ten times. The chain recombines TRBV20-1 with TRBJ2-3; D is unclear. CDR3 size: 10 residues. CDR1 is DFQATT and CDR2 is SNEGSKA in the germline V gene (reference sequence). Trimming stripped 6 bases from V and 1 base from J, with 2 bases between. This chain's CDR3 is CSARTDTQYF. The CDR3 DNA reads as TGCAGTGCCCGCACAGATACGCAGTATTTT.

The rearrangement joins TRBV12-3 or TRBV12-4 to TRBJ2-7; maybe TRBD2 (6 bases). The CDR3 has 15 residues. With 4 bases removed from V and 2 bases from J, the gap between germline ends came to 15 bases. CDR3 bases: TGTGCCAGCAGTTACCGGGAGACTTACACCTACGAGCAGTACTTC. It yields the protein CASSYRETYTYEQYF.

The chain employs TRBV12-3 or TRBV12-4 and TRBJ2-2, with a possible D match to TRBD2 (6 bases). There are 15 residues in the CDR3. V lost 3 bases and J 6 bases, leaving 14 bases between the germline ends. The CDR3 here is CASSFGGQQAGELFF. The CDR3 nucleotides read TGTGCCAGCAGTTTCGGAGGGCAACAGGCCGGGGAGCTGTTTTTT.

Comments on this clonotype: A much bigger clone sits one base away, suggesting this may be a read error. The chain joins TRBV6-5 to TRBJ1-4; unclear D gene. This CDR3 comprises 14 residues. CDR1 and CDR2 from the germline V gene are MNHEY and SVGAGI. CDR3 in DNA: TGTGCCAGCAGTTACGTCGCAACTAATGAAAAACCGTTTTTT. Translation gives CASSYVATNEKPFF.

The gene calls are TRBV5-1 and TRBJ1-1; 10 positions match TRBD1. V gave up 3 bases and J gave up 4 bases; unmatched junction bases: 3. This CDR3 region has 14 residues. Germline assignment: CDR1 SGHRS and CDR2 YFSETQ. The CDR3 sequence is CASSSGQGGTEAFF. In nucleotides, the CDR3 is TGCGCCAGCAGCTCAGGACAGGGGGGCACTGAAGCTTTCTTT.

The J gene is TRBJ2-1, the V gene TRBV10-3; TRBD2 aligns across 7 bases. The CDR3 is made up of 17 amino acids. CDR1 is ENHRY, CDR2 SYGVKD, per germline. V lost 3 bases and J lost 0; bases outside the gene matches: 8. The CDR3 region has the DNA TGTGCCATCAGTGACCCGGCTAGCGGCAGCTCCTACAATGAGCAGTTCTTC. It encodes CAISDPASGSSYNEQFF.

This clonotype occurred many times. V is TRBV10-3 and J is TRBJ2-2; D gene unclear. Trimming shortened V by 0 bases and J by 0 bases, and 8 bases separated the two germline ends. The CDR3 runs 16 residues. Germline V gene data show CDR1 as ENHRY and CDR2 as SYGVKD. The chain's CDR3 is CAISESSGSNTGELFF. The CDR3 coding sequence is TGTGCCATCAGTGAGTCATCTGGGTCGAACACCGGGGAGCTGTTTTTT.

This clonotype was seen a few times. This chain links TRBV10-2 with TRBJ2-5; D remains unclear. CDR3 length: 13 residues. Trimming pared 0 bases from V and 5 bases from J, leaving 7 bases between. Germline loops: CDR1 WSHSY, CDR2 SAAADI. The DNA of the CDR3 is TGCGCCAGCAGTGAGTCCCGAAGGGAGACCCAGTACTTC. This codes for CASSESRRETQYF.

The sample holds many counts of this clonotype. V gene TRBV7-8 combines with J gene TRBJ1-6; D might be TRBD1 (6 bases). Per the germline V gene, CDR1 is SGHVS and CDR2 is FQNEAQ. The V and J ends lost 5 bases and 10 bases respectively, with 21 bases between them. The CDR3 covers 16 residues. In DNA form, the CDR3 reads TGTGCCAGCAGCGCGACGGGACACTCGACGGCATCACCCCTCCACTTT. This encodes CASSATGHSTASPLHF. Based on the CDR3 plus reference TRBV7-8 and TRBJ1-6, the full variable domain is GAGVSQSPRYKVAKRGQDVALRCDPISGHVSLFWYQQALGQGPEFLTYFQNEAQLDKSGLPSDRFFAERPEGSVSTLKIQRTQQEDSAVYLCASSATGHSTASPLHFGNGTRLTVT.

This clonotype was detected ten times or more. The CDR3 nucleotides read TGCAGTGCCTCCCCCGCCGGGTACGAGCAGTTCTTC. This codes for CSASPAGYEQFF. The chain joins TRBV20-1 to TRBJ2-1; D is unclear. Germline CDR1 and CDR2: DFQATT and SNEGSKA (reference sequence). Trimming left V 6 bases short and J 10 bases short, with 16 bases between. The CDR3 contains 12 residues.

The chain is built from TRBV12-3 or TRBV12-4 and TRBJ1-5; D remains unclear. This CDR3 has 13 amino acids. The V end lost 6 bases, the J end lost 1 base, and 7 bases lay between the germline ends. DNA for the CDR3: TGTGCCAGCAGCTGGGCGAGCAATCAGCCCCAGCATTTT. It specifies CASSWASNQPQHF.

Details on this clonotype: A read error may account for a junction end that differs from germline. The chain recombines TRBV12-3 or TRBV12-4 with TRBJ2-5; tentatively, D is TRBD2 (6 bases). This CDR3 is 17 amino acids long. The CDR3 sequence is CASSLGEDNVFQETQYF. CDR3 DNA sequence: TGCGCCAGCAGCCTAGGGGAGGACAACGTCTTTCAAGAGACCCAGTACTTC.

Ten or more counts support this clonotype. V gene TRBV9 combines with J gene TRBJ2-1, with D tentatively TRBD1 or TRBD2 (6 bases each). V lost 1 base to trimming and J lost 9 bases, with 11 bases between them. The V gene's germline CDR1 is SGDLS and CDR2 YYNGEE. There are 13 residues in the CDR3. The CDR3 coding sequence is TGTGCCAGCAGCGTATCTCGGGGGCGTGAGCAGTTCTTC. Translating gives CASSVSRGREQFF. Full variable domain (outside the CDR3, taken from reference TRBV9 and TRBJ2-1): DSGVTQTPKHLITATGQRVTLRCSPRSGDLSVYWYQQSLDQGLQFLIQYYNGEERAKGNILERFSAQQFPDLHSELNLSSLELGDSALYFCASSVSRGREQFFGPGTRLTVL.

The chain recombines TRBV29-1 with TRBJ1-1; a possible D gene is TRBD1 (6 bases). The CDR3 has 12 amino acids. Trimming pared 6 bases from V and 4 bases from J, leaving 12 bases between. From germline, CDR1 is SQVTM and CDR2 ANQGSEA. In nucleotides, the CDR3 is TGCAGCGTGAAACAGGGATCCACTGAAGCTTTCTTT. Encoded protein: CSVKQGSTEAFF.

The CDR3 reads CSARRGEGSYEQYF. The DNA for the CDR3 is TGCAGTGCTAGGAGGGGTGAGGGCTCCTACGAGCAGTACTTC. V gene TRBV20-1 combines with J gene TRBJ2-7; either TRBD1 or TRBD2 may supply D (5 bases each). Germline V CDR1 and CDR2: DFQATT, SNEGSKA (reference sequence). The CDR3 totals 14 residues. Between the trimmed V and J ends, which lost 3 bases and 0 bases, there was a span of 12 bases.

This clonotype was seen repeatedly, ten times or more. The chain links TRBV5-6 to TRBJ2-1; 11 bases map to TRBD2. This CDR3 is 14 amino acids long. V was pared by 4 bases and J by 6 bases, with 3 bases of the junction left unmatched. From germline, CDR1 is SGHDT and CDR2 YYEEEE. CDR3 sequence reads: CASSGTSGFNEQFF. The DNA of the CDR3 is TGTGCCAGCAGCGGGACTAGCGGATTCAATGAGCAGTTCTTC.

V is TRBV29-1 and J is TRBJ2-6; 10 positions agree with TRBD2. This CDR3 is 17 amino acids long. In germline, CDR1 is SQVTM, CDR2 ANQGSEA. Germline trimming cut 2 bases from V and 3 bases from J; bases unmatched to any gene: 7. This CDR3 reads CSVERLAGVSGANVLTF. The CDR3 DNA reads as TGCAGCGTTGAAAGGCTAGCGGGAGTTAGTGGGGCCAACGTCCTGACTTTC.

The CDR3, as DNA: TGTGCCAGCAGCTTGGAGGTGCATCCAAAGACTGAAGCTTTCTTT. It translates to CASSLEVHPKTEAFF. The chain is built from TRBV7-3 and TRBJ1-1; D not resolved. This CDR3 contains 15 residues. The V end lost 3 bases, the J end lost 5 bases, and 16 bases lay between the germline ends. The germline V gene has CDR1 SGHTA and CDR2 FQGTGA. Variable domain in full (rest from reference TRBV7-3 and TRBJ1-1): GAGVSQTPSNKVTEKGKYVELRCDPISGHTALYWYRQSLGQGPEFLIYFQGTGAADDSGLPNDRFFAVRPEGSVSTLKIQRTERGDSAVYLCASSLEVHPKTEAFFGQGTRLTVV.